This TCR beta chain comes out of a study of coeliac disease. Across the study: Disease groups: newly diagnosed active, refractory type I, gluten-free-diet controlled. Notes on the study in general: Only 1 of 6 controls, but 9 of 18 coeliac samples, showed published gliadin-specific TRB sequences.

This clone came up a few times. Antigen unknown. Using immunoSEQ multiplex PCR, the repertoire was profiled, and TCRdb retains in-frame clones only, with some absent. Here the sample spans about 4,900 clones, less than 80% being singletons. After removal of 3 bases from V and 5 bases from J, the junction contained 7 bases not matched to a gene. This CDR3 has 15 residues. The V gene's germline CDR1 is PRHDT and CDR2 FYEKMQ (reference sequence). The receptor was derived from a woman aged 40 to 55. The chain recombines TRBV13 with TRBJ2-5, with 9 bases identical to TRBD2. Sequencing input: lymphocytes from the gut lamina propria. CDR3 coding DNA: TGTGCCAGCAGCTTGACTAGCGGCCGGGAGGAGACCCAGTACTTC. As protein: CASSLTSGREETQYF.